Each of the 9 T cell receptor beta chains below was sequenced from the same sample in a study of breast tumors, draining lymph nodes, adjacent tissues. TCRdb reanalysed the multiplex PCR reads using MiXCR and keeps one entry per CDR3 protein. The table records around 130,000 distinct CDR3 sequences, 21% of them present only once. Samples came from axillary lymph nodes draining the breast cancer. Sample: axillary lymph node tissue. The source is a female donor with breast cancer. Some clones in this sample may be carry-over from other donors' samples.

This clonotype was seen just once. The gene calls are TRBV7-6 and TRBJ2-6; tentatively, D is TRBD1 (6 bases). Germline V gene lookup returns CDR1 SGHVS and CDR2 FNYEAQ. Trimming left V 4 bases short and J 0 bases short, with 13 bases between. The CDR3 covers 17 residues. The DNA for the CDR3 is TGTGCCAGCAGCTGGACAGTCAGGGGCTCTGGGGCCAACGTCCTGACTTTC. Protein product: CASSWTVRGSGANVLTF. The entire variable domain, with the rest obtained from reference TRBV7-6 and TRBJ2-6, is as follows: GAGVSQSPRYKVTKRGQDVALRCDPISGHVSLYWYRQALGQGPEFLTYFNYEAQQDKSGLPNDRFSAERPEGSISTLTIQRTEQRDSAMYRCASSWTVRGSGANVLTFGAGSRLTVL.

This clonotype was seen many times. This sequence joins TRBV20-1 and TRBJ2-1, with 9 positions matching TRBD2. From germline, CDR1 is DFQATT and CDR2 SNEGSKA (reference sequence). V shed 1 base and J 6 bases; nucleotides not matched to a gene: 10. CDR3 length equals 16 residues. The CDR3 protein is CSARVLSGGGVNEQFF. DNA for the CDR3: TGCAGTGCTAGAGTTCTATCTGGCGGGGGGGTCAATGAGCAGTTCTTC.

To note about this clonotype: Given a much more abundant clone one base away, this may be a read error. This chain uses TRBV28 with TRBJ2-7; 7 bases align to TRBD2. Germline V gene lookup returns CDR1 MDHEN and CDR2 SYDVKM. The CDR3 loop spans 14 amino acids. For the CDR3, the DNA is TGTGCCAGCAGGTTAGCGGGCCTCTCCTCCGAGCAGTACTTC. It codes for CASRLAGLSSEQYF.

This clonotype was seen many times. V is TRBV5-6 and J is TRBJ1-2; D is perhaps TRBD1 (5 bases). V was clipped by 4 bases and J by 4 bases, with 11 bases between them. The CDR3 length is 13 residues. CDR1 is SGHDT and CDR2 is YYEEEE in the germline V gene. The CDR3 spells CASSPQTVYGYTF. The CDR3 DNA sequence: TGTGCCAGCAGCCCACAGACAGTCTATGGCTACACCTTC.

This clonotype was found once. A read error may explain this, as a much larger clone is one base away. The rearrangement joins TRBV11-2 to TRBJ2-5; 8 bases agree with TRBD2. There are 16 residues in the CDR3. CDR1 and CDR2 (germline): SGHAT, FQNNGV. The CDR3 is CASSLVQRESGETRYF. CDR3 DNA sequence: TGTGCCAGCAGCTTAGTCCAGCGGGAGTCGGGAGAGACCCGGTACTTC.

This clonotype came up many times. V usage is TRBV11-2 and J usage is TRBJ1-6; maybe TRBD1 (6 bases). The CDR3 extends over 15 amino acids. Trimming cost V 4 bases and J 6 bases, with 13 bases left between them. Germline values: CDR1 SGHAT, CDR2 FQNNGV. The CDR3 coding sequence is TGTGCCAGCAGCTCCCGCAGGGGTCTTAATTCACCCCTCCACTTT. This codes for CASSSRRGLNSPLHF.

This clonotype has more than one count but fewer than ten. V gene TRBV27 combines with J gene TRBJ2-1, with 8 bases that match TRBD2. The trim removed 5 bases at V and 5 bases at J, leaving 11 bases unmatched. The CDR3 extends over 16 amino acids. Germline V gene sequence: CDR1 MNHEY, CDR2 SMNVEV (reference sequence). For the CDR3, the DNA is TGTGCCAGCAGTCCAGCCCGGGTAGCGGGGAACAATGAGCAGTTCTTC. Translation: CASSPARVAGNNEQFF.

Concerning this clonotype: A read error may be the cause here, since a much bigger clone is one base away. The gene calls are TRBV5-4 and TRBJ2-7, with D perhaps being TRBD1 or TRBD2 (5 bases each). There are 14 residues in the CDR3. CDR1 is SGHNT, CDR2 YYREEE, per germline (reference sequence). CDR3 loop: CASSLFGGGYERYF. DNA of the CDR3: TGTGCCAGCAGCTTATTTGGGGGTGGCTACGAGCGGTACTTC.

The rearrangement links TRBV25-1 to TRBJ1-3; D possibly corresponds to TRBD1 (5 bases). Deletions cut 4 bases from V and 4 bases from J, with 11 bases between. The CDR3 runs 14 residues. Germline CDR1 is MGHDK and CDR2 is SYGVNS. The CDR3 DNA is TGTGCCAGCAGTGGGGCGGGGGAGGGAAACACCATATATTTT. Amino acid sequence: CASSGAGEGNTIYF.